This T cell receptor (beta chain) derives from a study of T cell responses to AZD1222 COVID-19 vaccine. The assay was immunoSEQ multiplex PCR, and TCRdb's table has in-frame clones only and misses some. The sample records 130,000 to 150,000 clones, just over 85% being singletons. This CDR3 has 15 amino acids. V lost 4 bases and J lost 5, with 16 bases in between. CDR1 and CDR2 from the germline V gene are SGDLS and YYNGEE. In regard to this clone: Antigen: not known.

General study points: Vaccine-related CD4 TCRs covered spike, predominating at 160-218 and 743-854. Clonal diversity was possibly underestimated, and white British individuals and females predominated among donors.

The material was peripheral blood, obtained 28 days after the second AZD1222 dose. The sequence was obtained from an adult who received the AZD1222 COVID-19 vaccine. V is TRBV9 and J is TRBJ2-1; D might be TRBD2 (6 bases). The CDR3 DNA sequence: TGTGCCAGCAGCCCTGAGAGGCGGGGAGACAATGAGCAGTTCTTC. Residues: CASSPERRGDNEQFF.